A single sample gave rise to the 5 T cell receptor beta chains below, sequenced in a study of T cell responses to AZD1222 COVID-19 vaccine. The method was immunoSEQ multiplex PCR; TCRdb's version includes in-frame clones alone and lacks a portion of them. The sample lists roughly 150,000 clones; over 90% were seen once. Sequences were derived from peripheral blood, sampled 28 days after the second AZD1222 dose. These receptors all come from an adult who received the AZD1222 COVID-19 vaccine.

The chain recombines TRBV28 with TRBJ2-1, with 10 nucleotides matching TRBD2. CDR1 MDHEN and CDR2 SYDVKM come from the germline V gene. This CDR3 region has 18 residues. The V gene end was trimmed by 3 bases and the J gene end by 5 bases; junction bases not matched to a gene: 13. For the CDR3, the DNA is TGTGCCAGCAGTTTGTCGGCTTTTAGGACTAGCGGAGACAATGAGCAGTTCTTC. Translating it yields CASSLSAFRTSGDNEQFF.

This rearrangement joins TRBV12-3 or TRBV12-4 to TRBJ1-1; D uncertain. The CDR3 covers 12 residues. Trimming shortened V by 10 bases and J by 11 bases, and 20 bases separated the two germline ends. The CDR3 loop reads CAIARSPTKAFF. CDR3 in DNA: TGTGCCATCGCCAGGAGCCCCACGAAGGCTTTCTTT.

The chain carries TRBV5-1 and TRBJ2-6, with 14 bases aligning to TRBD2. The CDR3 has 18 residues. V gave up 4 bases and J gave up 4 bases; unmatched junction bases: 7. Germline-derived CDR1 and CDR2 are SGHRS and YFSETQ. In DNA form, the CDR3 reads TGCGCCAGCAGCCCGGGACTAGCGGGAGCAGTAGGGGCCAACGTCCTGACTTTC. Translated, it gives CASSPGLAGAVGANVLTF.

This rearrangement joins TRBV30 to TRBJ2-7; D remains unclear. The CDR3 spans 11 residues. Germline V gives CDR1 GTSNPN, CDR2 SVGIG (reference sequence). Trimming took 7 bases from V and 2 from J, leaving 9 bases between them. This CDR3 reads CAYDGAYEQYF. The CDR3 region has the DNA TGTGCCTACGACGGAGCCTACGAGCAGTACTTC.

V is TRBV6-6 and J is TRBJ1-1; possible D gene TRBD1, 6 bases. The CDR3 sequence is 16 residues long. Trimming shortened V by 5 bases and J by 4 bases, and 20 bases separated the two germline ends. CDR1 MNHNY and CDR2 SVGAGI come from the germline V gene (reference sequence). CDR3 loop: CASSTPTGYPFTEAFF. The CDR3 coding sequence is TGTGCCAGCAGTACACCGACAGGATACCCTTTCACTGAAGCTTTCTTT.